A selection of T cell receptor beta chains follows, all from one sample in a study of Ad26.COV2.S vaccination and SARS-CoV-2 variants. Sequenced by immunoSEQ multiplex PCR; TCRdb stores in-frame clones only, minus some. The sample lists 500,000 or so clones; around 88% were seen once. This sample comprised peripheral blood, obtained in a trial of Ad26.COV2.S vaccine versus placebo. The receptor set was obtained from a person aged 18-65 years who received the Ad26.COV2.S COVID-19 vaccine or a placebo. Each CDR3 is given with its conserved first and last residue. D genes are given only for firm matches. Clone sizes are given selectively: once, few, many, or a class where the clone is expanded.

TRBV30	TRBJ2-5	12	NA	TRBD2	CAWNSGIQTQYF	TGTGCCTGGAATAGCGGGATCCAGACCCAGTACTTC
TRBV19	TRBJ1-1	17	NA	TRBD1	CASSRQGGLGINTEAFF	TGTGCCAGTAGTCGACAGGGGGGCTTAGGGATTAACACTGAAGCTTTCTTT
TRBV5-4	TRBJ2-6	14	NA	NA	CASSSGQGANVLTF	TGTGCCAGCAGCTCCGGACAGGGGGCCAACGTCCTGACTTTC
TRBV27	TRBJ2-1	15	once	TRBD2	CASSFGRESYNEQFF	TGTGCCAGCAGCTTCGGGAGGGAGTCCTACAATGAGCAGTTCTTC
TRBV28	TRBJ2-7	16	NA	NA	CASSLGGGTSSYEQYF	TGTGCCAGCAGTTTAGGGGGGGGCACATCCTCCTACGAGCAGTACTTC
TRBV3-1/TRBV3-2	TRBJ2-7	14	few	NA	CASSPSGGSYEQYF	TGTGCCAGCAGCCCCTCGGGCGGCTCCTACGAGCAGTACTTC
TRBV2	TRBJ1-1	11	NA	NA	CASREDSEAFF	TGTGCCAGCAGAGAAGACAGTGAAGCTTTCTTT
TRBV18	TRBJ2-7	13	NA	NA	CASSPLRGYEQYF	TGTGCCAGCTCACCGCTCCGGGGATACGAGCAGTACTTC
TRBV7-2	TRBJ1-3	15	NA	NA	CASSGAGVLGNTIYF	TGTGCCAGCAGCGGGGCGGGGGTTCTCGGAAACACCATATATTTT
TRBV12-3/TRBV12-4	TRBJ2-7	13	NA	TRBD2	CASSRAGGYGQYF	TGTGCCAGCAGCCGGGCGGGGGGCTATGGGCAGTACTTC
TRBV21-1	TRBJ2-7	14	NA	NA	CASGRSGRSYEQYF	TGTGCCAGCGGCCGTAGCGGGAGGTCGTACGAGCAGTACTTC
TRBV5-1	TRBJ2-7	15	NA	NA	CASSFTQRTEGEQYF	TGCGCCAGCAGCTTTACCCAGCGGACGGAGGGCGAGCAGTACTTC
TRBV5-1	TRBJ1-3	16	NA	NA	CASSLLGSNSGNTIYF	TGCGCCAGCAGCTTGCTCGGTAGTAACTCTGGAAACACCATATATTTT
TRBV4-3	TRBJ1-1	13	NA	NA	CASSQDENTEAFF	TGCGCCAGCAGCCAAGATGAGAACACTGAAGCTTTCTTT
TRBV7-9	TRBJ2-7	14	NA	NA	CASRKDGSSYEQYF	TGTGCCAGCAGGAAAGATGGGAGCTCCTACGAGCAGTACTTC
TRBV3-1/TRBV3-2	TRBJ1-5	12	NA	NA	CASSRGGQPQHF	TGTGCCAGCAGCCGGGGGGGTCAGCCCCAGCATTTT
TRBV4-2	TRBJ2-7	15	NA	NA	CASSQELAGSYEQYF	TGTGCCAGCAGCCAAGAACTGGCAGGCTCCTACGAGCAGTACTTC
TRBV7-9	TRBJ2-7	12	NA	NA	CASSNYGAAEYF	TGTGCCAGCAGCAATTACGGGGCAGCAGAGTACTTC
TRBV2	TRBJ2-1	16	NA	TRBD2	CASSTPSGRARVEQFF	TGTGCCAGCAGTACCCCTAGCGGGAGGGCCCGTGTTGAGCAGTTCTTC
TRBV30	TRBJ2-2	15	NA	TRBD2	CAWSPGGSIPGELFF	TGTGCCTGGAGTCCCGGCGGGAGCATCCCCGGGGAGCTGTTTTTT